This T cell receptor beta chain was profiled in a study of naive and memory T cell subsets. Study-level findings and limits: Over 95% of naive TCR sequences appeared only once after error correction, unlike memory subsets. A few larger clonotypes appeared in naive repertoires, especially CD8, possibly memory cells re-expressing CD45RA. In CD4 and CD8 cells, diversity dropped from naive through EMRA.

Alpha and beta libraries were amplified separately from the second PCR onward. In its sample, this clonotype was seen many times. The target antigen is unknown. The beta constant-region primer was an equimolar mix of two oligonucleotides covering TRBC1 and TRBC2. Four rounds of PCR amplified the ligated cDNA using nested alpha and beta constant-region primers plus SP2. TCRdb passed the UMI-ligation and nested PCR reads through MiXCR, listing each CDR3 protein once. The sample yields roughly 140,000 distinct CDR3 sequences, approximately 21% seen once. Deletions cut 5 bases from V and 6 bases from J, with 20 bases between. The CDR3 has 15 residues. Germline values: CDR1 SEHNR, CDR2 FQNEAQ (reference sequence).

The receptor comes from a human donor in good health. The V and J genes are TRBV7-9 and TRBJ2-7; D not resolved. Sequences were obtained from naive CD8+ T cells from blood. This CDR3 is CASSLHRQTESEQYF. The DNA of the CDR3 is TGTGCCAGCAGCCTCCACCGCCAGACGGAGTCCGAGCAGTACTTC. Supplemented by reference TRBV7-9 and TRBJ2-7, the full variable domain reads DTGVSQNPRHKITKRGQNVTFRCDPISEHNRLYWYRQTLGQGPEFLTYFQNEAQLEKSRLLSDRFSAERPKGSFSTLEIQRTEQGDSAMYLCASSLHRQTESEQYFGPGTRLTVT.